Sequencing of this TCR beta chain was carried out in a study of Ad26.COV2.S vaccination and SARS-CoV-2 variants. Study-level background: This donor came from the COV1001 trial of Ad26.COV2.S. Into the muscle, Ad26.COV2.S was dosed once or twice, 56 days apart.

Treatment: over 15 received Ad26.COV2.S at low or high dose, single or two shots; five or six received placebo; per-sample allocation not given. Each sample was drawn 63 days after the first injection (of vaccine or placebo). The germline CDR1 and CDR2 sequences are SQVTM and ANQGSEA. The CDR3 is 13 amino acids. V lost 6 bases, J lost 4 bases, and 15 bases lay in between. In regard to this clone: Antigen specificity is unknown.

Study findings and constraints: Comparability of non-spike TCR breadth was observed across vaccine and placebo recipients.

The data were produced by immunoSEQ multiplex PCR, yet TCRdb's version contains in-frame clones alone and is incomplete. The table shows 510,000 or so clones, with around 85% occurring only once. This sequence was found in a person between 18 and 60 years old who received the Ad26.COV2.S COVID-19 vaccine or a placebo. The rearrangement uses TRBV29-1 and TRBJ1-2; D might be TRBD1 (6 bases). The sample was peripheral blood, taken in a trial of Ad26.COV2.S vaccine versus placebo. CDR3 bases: TGCAGCGTAACAGGGATCTTGGTCTATGGCTACACCTTC. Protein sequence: CSVTGILVYGYTF.